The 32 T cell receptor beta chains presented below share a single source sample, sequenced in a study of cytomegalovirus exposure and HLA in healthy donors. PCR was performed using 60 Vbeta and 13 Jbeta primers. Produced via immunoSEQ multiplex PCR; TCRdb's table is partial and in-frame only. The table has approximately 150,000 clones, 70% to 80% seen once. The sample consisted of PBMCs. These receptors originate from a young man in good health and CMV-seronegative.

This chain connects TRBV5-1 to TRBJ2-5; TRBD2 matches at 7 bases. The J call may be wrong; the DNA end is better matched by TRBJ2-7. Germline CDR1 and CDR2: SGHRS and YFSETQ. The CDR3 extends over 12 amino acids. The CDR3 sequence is CASSSGGYEQYF. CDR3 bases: TGCGCCAGCAGCTCGGGGGGTTACGAGCAGTACTTC.

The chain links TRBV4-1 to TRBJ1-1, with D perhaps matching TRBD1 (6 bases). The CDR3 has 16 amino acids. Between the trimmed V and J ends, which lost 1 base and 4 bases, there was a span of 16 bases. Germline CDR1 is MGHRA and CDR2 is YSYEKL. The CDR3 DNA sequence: TGCGCCAGCAGCCAAGCTTGGGGGGGGCGTGGCACTGAAGCTTTCTTT. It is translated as CASSQAWGGRGTEAFF.

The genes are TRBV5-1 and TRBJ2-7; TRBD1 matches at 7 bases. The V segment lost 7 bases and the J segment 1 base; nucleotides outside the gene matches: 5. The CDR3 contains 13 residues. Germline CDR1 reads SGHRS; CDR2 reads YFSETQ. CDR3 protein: CASGKTGSYEQYF. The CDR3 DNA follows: TGCGCCAGCGGAAAGACAGGGTCCTACGAGCAGTACTTC.

The CDR3 region has the DNA TGTGCCAGCAGCCCTCAGCGGGGGGGCGGTGGTACGCAGTATTTT. Protein sequence: CASSPQRGGGGTQYF. J is TRBJ2-3 and V is TRBV7-9, with 10 bases lining up with TRBD2. V lost 5 bases, J lost 8 bases, and 10 bases stayed unmatched. The CDR3 is made up of 15 amino acids. Germline CDR1 reads SEHNR; CDR2 reads FQNEAQ (reference sequence).

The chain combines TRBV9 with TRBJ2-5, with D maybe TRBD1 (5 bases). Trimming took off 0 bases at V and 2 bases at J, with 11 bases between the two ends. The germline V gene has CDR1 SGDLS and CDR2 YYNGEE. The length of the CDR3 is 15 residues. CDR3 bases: TGTGCCAGCAGCGTAGACCCAGGGAAGCAAGAGACCCAGTACTTC. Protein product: CASSVDPGKQETQYF.

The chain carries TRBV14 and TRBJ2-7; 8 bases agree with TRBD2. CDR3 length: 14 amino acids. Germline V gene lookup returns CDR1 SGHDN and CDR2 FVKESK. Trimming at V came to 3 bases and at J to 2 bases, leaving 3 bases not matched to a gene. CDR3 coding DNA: TGTGCCAGCAGCCACACTAGCGGTACCTACGAGCAGTACTTC. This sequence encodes CASSHTSGTYEQYF.

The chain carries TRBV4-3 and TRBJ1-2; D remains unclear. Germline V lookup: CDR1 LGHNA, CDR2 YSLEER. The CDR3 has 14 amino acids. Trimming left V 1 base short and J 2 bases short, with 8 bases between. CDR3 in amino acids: CASSQVGENYGYTF. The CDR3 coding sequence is TGCGCCAGCAGCCAAGTTGGGGAGAACTATGGCTACACCTTC.

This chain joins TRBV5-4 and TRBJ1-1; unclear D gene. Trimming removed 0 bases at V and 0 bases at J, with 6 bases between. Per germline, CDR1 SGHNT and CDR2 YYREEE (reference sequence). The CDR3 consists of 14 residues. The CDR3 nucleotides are TGTGCCAGCAGCTTGGACGGGTTGAACACTGAAGCTTTCTTT. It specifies CASSLDGLNTEAFF.

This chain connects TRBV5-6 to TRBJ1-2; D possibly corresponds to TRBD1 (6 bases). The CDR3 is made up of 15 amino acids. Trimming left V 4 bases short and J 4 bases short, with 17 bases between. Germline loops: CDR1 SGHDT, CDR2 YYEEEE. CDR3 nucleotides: TGTGCCAGCAGCCTACCGGACAGCTCCTTCTATGGCTACACCTTC. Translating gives CASSLPDSSFYGYTF.

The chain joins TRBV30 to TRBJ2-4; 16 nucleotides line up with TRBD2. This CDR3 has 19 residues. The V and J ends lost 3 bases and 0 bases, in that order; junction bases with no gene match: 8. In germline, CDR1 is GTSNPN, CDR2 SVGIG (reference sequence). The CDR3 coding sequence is TGTGCCTGGAGGGGGGGACTAGCGGGAGGGAATATAGCCAAAAACATTCAGTACTTC. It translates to CAWRGGLAGGNIAKNIQYF.

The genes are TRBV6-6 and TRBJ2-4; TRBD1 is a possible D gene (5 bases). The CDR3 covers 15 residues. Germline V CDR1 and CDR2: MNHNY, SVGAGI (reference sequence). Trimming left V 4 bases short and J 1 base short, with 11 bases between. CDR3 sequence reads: CASSSQDEAKNIQYF. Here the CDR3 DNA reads TGTGCCAGCAGTTCACAGGACGAGGCCAAAAACATTCAGTACTTC.

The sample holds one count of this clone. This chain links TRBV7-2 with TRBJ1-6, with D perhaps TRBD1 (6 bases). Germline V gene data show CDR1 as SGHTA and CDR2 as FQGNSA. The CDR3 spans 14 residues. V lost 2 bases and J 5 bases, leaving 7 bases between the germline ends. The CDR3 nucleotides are TGTGCCAGCAGCTTAACAGGGCATAATTCACCCCTCCACTTT. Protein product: CASSLTGHNSPLHF.

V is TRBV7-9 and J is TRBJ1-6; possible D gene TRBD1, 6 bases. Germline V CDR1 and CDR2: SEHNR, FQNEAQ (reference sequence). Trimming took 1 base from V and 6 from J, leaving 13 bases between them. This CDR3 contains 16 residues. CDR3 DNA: TGTGCCAGCAGCTTAGAACCTTGGGGGCTTAATTCACCCCTCCACTTT. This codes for CASSLEPWGLNSPLHF.

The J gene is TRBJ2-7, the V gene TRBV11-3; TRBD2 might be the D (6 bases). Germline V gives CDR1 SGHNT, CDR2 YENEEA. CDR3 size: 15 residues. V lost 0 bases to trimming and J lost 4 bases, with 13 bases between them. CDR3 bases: TGTGCCAGCAGCTTAGAGACGGGAGTAACGTACGAGCAGTACTTC. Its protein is CASSLETGVTYEQYF.

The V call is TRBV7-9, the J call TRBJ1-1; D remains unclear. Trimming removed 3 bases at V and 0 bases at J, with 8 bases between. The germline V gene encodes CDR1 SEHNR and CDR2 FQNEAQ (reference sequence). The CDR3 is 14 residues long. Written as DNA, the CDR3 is TGTGCCAGCAGCTTCGCAGGAATGAACACTGAAGCTTTCTTT. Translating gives CASSFAGMNTEAFF. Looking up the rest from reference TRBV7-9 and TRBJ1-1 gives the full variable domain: DTGVSQNPRHKITKRGQNVTFRCDPISEHNRLYWYRQTLGQGPEFLTYFQNEAQLEKSRLLSDRFSAERPKGSFSTLEIQRTEQGDSAMYLCASSFAGMNTEAFFGQGTRLTVV.

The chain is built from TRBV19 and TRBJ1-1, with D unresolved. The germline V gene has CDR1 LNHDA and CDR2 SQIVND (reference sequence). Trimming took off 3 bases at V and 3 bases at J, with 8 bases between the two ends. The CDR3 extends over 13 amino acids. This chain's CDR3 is CASSIELYTEAFF. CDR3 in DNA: TGTGCCAGTAGTATCGAGTTGTACACTGAAGCTTTCTTT.

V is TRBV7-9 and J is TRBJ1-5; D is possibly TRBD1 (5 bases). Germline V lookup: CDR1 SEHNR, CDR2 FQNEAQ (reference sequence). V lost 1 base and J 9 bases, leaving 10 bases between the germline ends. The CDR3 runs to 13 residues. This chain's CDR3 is CASSLGGDRPQHF. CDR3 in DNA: TGTGCCAGCAGCTTAGGGGGGGATCGGCCCCAGCATTTT.

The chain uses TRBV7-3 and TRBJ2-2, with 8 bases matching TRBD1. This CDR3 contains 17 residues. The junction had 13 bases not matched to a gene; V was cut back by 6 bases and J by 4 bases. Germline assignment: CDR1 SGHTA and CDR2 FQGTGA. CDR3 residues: CASRAELTGDITGELFF. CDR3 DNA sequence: TGTGCCAGCAGAGCCGAGTTGACAGGGGATATCACCGGGGAGCTGTTTTTT.

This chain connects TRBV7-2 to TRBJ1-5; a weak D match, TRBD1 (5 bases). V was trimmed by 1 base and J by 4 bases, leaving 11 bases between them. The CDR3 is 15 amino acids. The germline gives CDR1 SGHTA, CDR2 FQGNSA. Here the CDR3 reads CASSLVGLQNQPQHF. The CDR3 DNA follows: TGTGCCAGCAGCTTAGTGGGGCTCCAGAATCAGCCCCAGCATTTT. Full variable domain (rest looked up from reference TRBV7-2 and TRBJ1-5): GAGVSQSPSNKVTEKGKDVELRCDPISGHTALYWYRQSLGQGLEFLIYFQGNSAPDKSGLPSDRFSAERTGGSVSTLTIQRTQQEDSAVYLCASSLVGLQNQPQHFGDGTRLSIL.

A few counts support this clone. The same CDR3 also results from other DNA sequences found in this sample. CDR3 in amino acids: CASSPGQPATNEKLFF. For the CDR3, the DNA is TGTGCCAGCTCACCGGGACAGCCTGCAACTAATGAAAAACTGTTTTTT. This chain links TRBV18 with TRBJ1-4, with TRBD1 matching 7 bases. The ends lost 3 bases at V and 0 bases at J; junction bases unmatched: 4. This CDR3 region has 16 residues. The germline V gene encodes CDR1 KGHSH and CDR2 LQKENI.

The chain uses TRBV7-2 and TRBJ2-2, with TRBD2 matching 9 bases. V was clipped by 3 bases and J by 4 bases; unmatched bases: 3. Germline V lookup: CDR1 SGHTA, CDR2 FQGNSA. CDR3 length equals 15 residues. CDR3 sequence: CASSFGGRGTGELFF. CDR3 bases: TGTGCCAGCAGCTTCGGCGGGAGGGGCACCGGGGAGCTGTTTTTT.

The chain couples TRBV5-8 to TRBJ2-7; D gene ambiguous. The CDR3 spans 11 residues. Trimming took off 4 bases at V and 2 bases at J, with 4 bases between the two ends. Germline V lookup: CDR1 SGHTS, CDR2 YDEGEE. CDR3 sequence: CASSQTYEQYF. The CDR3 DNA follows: TGTGCCAGCAGCCAAACCTACGAGCAGTACTTC.

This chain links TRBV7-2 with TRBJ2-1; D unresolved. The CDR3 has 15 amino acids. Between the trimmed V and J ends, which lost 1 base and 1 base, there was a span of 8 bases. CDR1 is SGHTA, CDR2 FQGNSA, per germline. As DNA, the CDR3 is TGTGCCAGCAGCTTAGAAGTCAGTTCCTACAATGAGCAGTTCTTC. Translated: CASSLEVSSYNEQFF.

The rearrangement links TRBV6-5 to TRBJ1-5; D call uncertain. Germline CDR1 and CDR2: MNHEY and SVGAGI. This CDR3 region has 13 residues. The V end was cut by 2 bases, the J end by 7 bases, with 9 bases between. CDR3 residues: CASSYREWQPQHF. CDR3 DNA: TGTGCCAGCAGTTACAGGGAGTGGCAGCCCCAGCATTTT.

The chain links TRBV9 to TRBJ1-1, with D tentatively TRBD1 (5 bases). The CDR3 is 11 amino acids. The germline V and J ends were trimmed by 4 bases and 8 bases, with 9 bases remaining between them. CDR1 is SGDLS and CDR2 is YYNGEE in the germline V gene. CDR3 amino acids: CASSPGEEAFF. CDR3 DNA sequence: TGTGCCAGCAGCCCGGGGGAGGAAGCTTTCTTT.

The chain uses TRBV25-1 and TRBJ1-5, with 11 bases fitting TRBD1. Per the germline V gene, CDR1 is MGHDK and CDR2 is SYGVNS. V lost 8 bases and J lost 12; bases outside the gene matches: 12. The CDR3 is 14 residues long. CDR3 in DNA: TGTGCCAGCTTCGAACCGGGACAGGGGGGGCTCCAGCATTTT. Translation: CASFEPGQGGLQHF.

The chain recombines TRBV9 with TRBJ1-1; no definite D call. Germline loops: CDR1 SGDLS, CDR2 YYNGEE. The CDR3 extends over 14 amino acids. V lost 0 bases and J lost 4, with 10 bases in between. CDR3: CASSVDSRGTEAFF. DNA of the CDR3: TGTGCCAGCAGCGTAGACTCCCGGGGCACTGAAGCTTTCTTT.

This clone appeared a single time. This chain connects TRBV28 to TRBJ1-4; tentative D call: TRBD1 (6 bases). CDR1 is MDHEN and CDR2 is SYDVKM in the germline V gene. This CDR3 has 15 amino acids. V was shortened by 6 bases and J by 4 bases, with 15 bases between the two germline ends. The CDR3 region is CASSRPGHGNEKLFF. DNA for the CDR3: TGTGCCAGCAGCAGACCGGGACACGGTAATGAAAAACTGTTTTTT.

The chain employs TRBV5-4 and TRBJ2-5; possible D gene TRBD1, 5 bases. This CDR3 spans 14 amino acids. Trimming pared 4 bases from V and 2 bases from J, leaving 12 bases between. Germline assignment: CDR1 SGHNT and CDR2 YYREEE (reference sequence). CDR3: CASSPDTWQETQYF. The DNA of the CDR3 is TGTGCCAGCAGCCCGGACACCTGGCAAGAGACCCAGTACTTC. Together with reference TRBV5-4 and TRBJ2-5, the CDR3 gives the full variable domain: ETGVTQSPTHLIKTRGQQVTLRCSSQSGHNTVSWYQQALGQGPQFIFQYYREEENGRGNFPPRFSGLQFPNYSSELNVNALELDDSALYLCASSPDTWQETQYFGPGTRLLVL.

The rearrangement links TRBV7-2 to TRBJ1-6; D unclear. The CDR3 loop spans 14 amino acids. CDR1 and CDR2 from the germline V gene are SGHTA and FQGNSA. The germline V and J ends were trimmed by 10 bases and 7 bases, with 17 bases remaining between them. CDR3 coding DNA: TGTGCCACCAACCAACCGACTCAGAATTCACCCCTCCACTTT. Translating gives CATNQPTQNSPLHF. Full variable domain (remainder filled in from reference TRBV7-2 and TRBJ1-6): GAGVSQSPSNKVTEKGKDVELRCDPISGHTALYWYRQSLGQGLEFLIYFQGNSAPDKSGLPSDRFSAERTGGSVSTLTIQRTQQEDSAVYLCATNQPTQNSPLHFGNGTRLTVT.

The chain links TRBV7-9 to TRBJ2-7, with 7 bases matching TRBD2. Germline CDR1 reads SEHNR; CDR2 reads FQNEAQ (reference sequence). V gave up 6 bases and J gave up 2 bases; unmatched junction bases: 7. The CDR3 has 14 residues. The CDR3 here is CASSQRGVPYEQYF. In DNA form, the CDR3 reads TGTGCCAGCAGTCAACGGGGGGTCCCCTACGAGCAGTACTTC.

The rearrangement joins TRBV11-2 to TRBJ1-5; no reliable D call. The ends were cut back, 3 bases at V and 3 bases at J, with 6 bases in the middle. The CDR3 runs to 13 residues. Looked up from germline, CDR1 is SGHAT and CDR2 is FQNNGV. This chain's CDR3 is CASSLEVNQPQHF. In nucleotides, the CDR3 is TGTGCCAGCAGCTTGGAGGTCAATCAGCCCCAGCATTTT. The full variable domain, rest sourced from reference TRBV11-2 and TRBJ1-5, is EAGVAQSPRYKIIEKRQSVAFWCNPISGHATLYWYQQILGQGPKLLIQFQNNGVVDDSQLPKDRFSAERLKGVDSTLKIQPAKLEDSAVYLCASSLEVNQPQHFGDGTRLSIL.